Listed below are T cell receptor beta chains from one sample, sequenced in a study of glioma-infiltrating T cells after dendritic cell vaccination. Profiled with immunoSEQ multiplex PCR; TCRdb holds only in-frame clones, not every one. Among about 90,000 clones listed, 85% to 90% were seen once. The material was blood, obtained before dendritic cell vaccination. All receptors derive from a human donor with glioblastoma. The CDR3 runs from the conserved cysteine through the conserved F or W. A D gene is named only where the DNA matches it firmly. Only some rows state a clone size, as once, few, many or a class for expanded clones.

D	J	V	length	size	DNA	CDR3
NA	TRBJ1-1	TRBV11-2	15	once	TGTGCCAGCAGCCCCGGGGGGTGGATGGGCACTGAAGCTTTCTTT	CASSPGGWMGTEAFF
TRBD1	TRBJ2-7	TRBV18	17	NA	TGTGCCAGCTCACCACGCGAGACAGGGGGTTTAGGGTACGAGCAGTACTTC	CASSPRETGGLGYEQYF
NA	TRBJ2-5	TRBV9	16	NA	TGTGCCAGCAGCGTAGAGGCCGGCGGGATAGGGGAGACCCAGTACTTC	CASSVEAGGIGETQYF
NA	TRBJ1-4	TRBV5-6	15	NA	TGTGCCAGCAGCCCCTATGGAGCAACTAATGAAAAACTGTTTTTT	CASSPYGATNEKLFF
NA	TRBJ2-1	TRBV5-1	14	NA	TGCGCCAGCAGGGCGGGGCAGACAACCAATGAGCAGTTCTTC	CASRAGQTTNEQFF
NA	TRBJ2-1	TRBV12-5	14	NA	TGTGCTAGTGGTCGACTAGGGGCCTACAATGAGCAGTTCTTC	CASGRLGAYNEQFF
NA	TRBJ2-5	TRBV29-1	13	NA	TGCAGCGTACTAGAGGAGTGGAAAGAGACCCAGTACTTC	CSVLEEWKETQYF
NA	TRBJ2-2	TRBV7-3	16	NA	TGTGCCAGCAGCGCCACGAGGATCGCGAACACCGGGGAGCTGTTTTTT	CASSATRIANTGELFF
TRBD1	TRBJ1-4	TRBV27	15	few	TGTGCCAGCAGTTTACAGACAGGGGGGGATGAAAAACTGTTTTTT	CASSLQTGGDEKLFF
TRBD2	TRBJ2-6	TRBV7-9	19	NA	TGTGCCAGCAGCCCGTGGACTAGCGGGAGGAACTCTGGGGCCAACGTCCTGACTTTC	CASSPWTSGRNSGANVLTF
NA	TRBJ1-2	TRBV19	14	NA	TGTGCCAGTAGCCACCCAGGACAGATATATGGCTACACCTTC	CASSHPGQIYGYTF